This TCR beta chain was identified during a study of radiotherapy plus CTLA-4 blockade in lung cancer. Overall study results and limits: There was expansion of tumor-derived TCR clones in blood after radiotherapy plus ipilimumab. With interferon-beta, early dynamics of blood T cell clones were reported to best predict response.

The assay was immunoSEQ multiplex PCR, and TCRdb's table has in-frame clones only and misses some. Of 30,000 to 40,000 clones listed, around 74% are singletons. This clone was counted only a few times. Its antigen is unidentified. The CDR3 is made up of 16 amino acids. The V segment lost 5 bases and the J segment 7 bases; nucleotides outside the gene matches: 12. CDR1 is SEHNR, CDR2 FQNEAQ, per germline (reference sequence). The chain links TRBV7-9 to TRBJ1-2; 11 positions match TRBD1. The sequencing here drew on peripheral blood, taken from a patient treated with radiotherapy plus ipilimumab. The TCR comes from a human donor with non-small cell lung cancer that progressed on radiotherapy plus ipilimumab. This CDR3 is CASSPPGQGAVGGYTF. The CDR3 DNA is TGTGCCAGCAGCCCACCCGGACAGGGGGCAGTAGGTGGCTACACCTTC.